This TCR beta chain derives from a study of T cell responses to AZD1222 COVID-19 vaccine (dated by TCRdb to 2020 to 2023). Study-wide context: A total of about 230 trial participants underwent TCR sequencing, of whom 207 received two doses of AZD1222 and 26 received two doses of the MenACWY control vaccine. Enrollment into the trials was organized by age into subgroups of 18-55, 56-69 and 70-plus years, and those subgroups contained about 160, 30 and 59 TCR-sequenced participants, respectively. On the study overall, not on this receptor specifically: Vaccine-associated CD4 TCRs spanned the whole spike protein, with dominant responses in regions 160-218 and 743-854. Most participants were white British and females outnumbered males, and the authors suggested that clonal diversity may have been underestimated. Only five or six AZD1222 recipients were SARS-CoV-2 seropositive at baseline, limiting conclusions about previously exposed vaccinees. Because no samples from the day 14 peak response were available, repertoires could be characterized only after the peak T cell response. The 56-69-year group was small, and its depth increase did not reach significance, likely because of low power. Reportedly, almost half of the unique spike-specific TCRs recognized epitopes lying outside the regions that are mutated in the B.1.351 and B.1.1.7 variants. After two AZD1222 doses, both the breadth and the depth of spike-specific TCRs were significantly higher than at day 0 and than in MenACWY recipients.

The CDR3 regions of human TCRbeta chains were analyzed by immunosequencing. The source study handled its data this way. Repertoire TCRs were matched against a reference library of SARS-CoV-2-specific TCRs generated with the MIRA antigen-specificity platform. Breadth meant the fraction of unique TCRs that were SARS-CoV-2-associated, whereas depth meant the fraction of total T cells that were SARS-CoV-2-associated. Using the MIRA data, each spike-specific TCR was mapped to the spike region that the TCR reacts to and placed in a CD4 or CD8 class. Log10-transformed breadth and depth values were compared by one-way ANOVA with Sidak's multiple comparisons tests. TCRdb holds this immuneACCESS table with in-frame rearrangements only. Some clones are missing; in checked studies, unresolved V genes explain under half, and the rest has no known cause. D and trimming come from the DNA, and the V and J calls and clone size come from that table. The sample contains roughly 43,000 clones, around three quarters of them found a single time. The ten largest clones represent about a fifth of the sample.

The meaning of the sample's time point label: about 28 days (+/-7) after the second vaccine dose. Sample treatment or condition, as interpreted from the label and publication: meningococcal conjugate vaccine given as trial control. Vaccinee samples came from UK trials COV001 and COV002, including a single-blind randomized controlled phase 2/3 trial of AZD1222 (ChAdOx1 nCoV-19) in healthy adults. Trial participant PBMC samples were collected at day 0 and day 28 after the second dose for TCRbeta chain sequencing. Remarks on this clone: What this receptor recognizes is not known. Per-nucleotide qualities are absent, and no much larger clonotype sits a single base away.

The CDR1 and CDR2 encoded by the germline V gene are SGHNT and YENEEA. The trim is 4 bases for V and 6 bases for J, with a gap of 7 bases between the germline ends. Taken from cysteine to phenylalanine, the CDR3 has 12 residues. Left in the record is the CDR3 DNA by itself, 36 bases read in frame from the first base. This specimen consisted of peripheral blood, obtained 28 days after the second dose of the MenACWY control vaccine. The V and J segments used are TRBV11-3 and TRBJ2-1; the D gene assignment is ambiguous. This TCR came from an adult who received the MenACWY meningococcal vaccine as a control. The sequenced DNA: TGTGCCAGCAGCTCAAGTAGCAATGAGCAGTTCTTC. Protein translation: CASSSSSNEQFF. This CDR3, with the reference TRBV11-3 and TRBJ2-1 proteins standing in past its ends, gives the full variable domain EAGVVQSPRYKIIEKKQPVAFWCNPISGHNTLYWYLQNLGQGPELLIRYENEEAVDDSQLPKDRFSAERLKGVDSTLKIQPAELGDSAVYLCASSSSSNEQFFGPGTRLTVL.